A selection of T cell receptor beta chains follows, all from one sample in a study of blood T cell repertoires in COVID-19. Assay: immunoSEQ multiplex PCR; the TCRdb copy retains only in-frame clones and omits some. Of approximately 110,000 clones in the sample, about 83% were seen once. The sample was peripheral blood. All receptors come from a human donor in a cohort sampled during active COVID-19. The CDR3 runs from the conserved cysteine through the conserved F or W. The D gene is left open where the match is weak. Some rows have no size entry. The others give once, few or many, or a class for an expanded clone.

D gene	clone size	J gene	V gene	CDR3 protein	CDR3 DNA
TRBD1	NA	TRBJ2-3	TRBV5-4	CASSVGQRTDTQYF	TGTGCCAGCAGCGTGGGACAGCGAACAGATACGCAGTATTTT
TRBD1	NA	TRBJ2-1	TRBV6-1	CASSEAFRTGWPPDEQFF	TGTGCCAGCAGTGAAGCGTTCAGGACAGGGTGGCCCCCAGATGAGCAGTTCTTC
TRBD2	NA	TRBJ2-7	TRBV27	CASSLGSRAGLKVFSYEQYF	TGTGCCAGCAGTTTAGGAAGTAGAGCGGGATTAAAGGTTTTTTCCTACGAGCAGTACTTC
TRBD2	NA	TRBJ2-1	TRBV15	CATSRVKSGRANEQFF	TGTGCCACCAGCAGAGTAAAGAGCGGGAGGGCCAATGAGCAGTTCTTC
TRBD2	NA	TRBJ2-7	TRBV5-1	CASRWQLASNSYEQYF	TGCGCCAGCAGGTGGCAACTAGCGTCGAACTCCTACGAGCAGTACTTC
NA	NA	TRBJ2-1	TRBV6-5	CASSYQAISSYNEQFF	TGTGCCAGCAGTTACCAGGCTATCAGCTCCTACAATGAGCAGTTCTTC
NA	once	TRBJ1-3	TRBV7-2	CASSSRVTGNTIYF	TGTGCCAGCAGCTCACGGGTGACTGGAAACACCATATATTTT
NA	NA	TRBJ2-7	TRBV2	CASYRDSRGGQYF	TGTGCCAGTTACCGGGACTCCCGGGGAGGGCAGTACTTC
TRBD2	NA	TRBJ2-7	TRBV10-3	CAIGGEREEVEQYF	TGTGCCATCGGGGGAGAGCGGGAGGAGGTCGAGCAGTACTTC
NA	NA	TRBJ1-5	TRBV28	CAIGTGGRNQPQHF	TGTGCCATTGGGACGGGGGGTAGAAATCAGCCCCAGCATTTT
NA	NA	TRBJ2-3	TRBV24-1	CATGKAGPTDTQYF	TGTGCCACCGGGAAGGCGGGCCCCACAGATACGCAGTATTTT
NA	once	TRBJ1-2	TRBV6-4	CASSAGVGYGYTF	TGTGCCAGCAGTGCAGGGGTCGGATATGGCTACACCTTC
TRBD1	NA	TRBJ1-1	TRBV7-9	CASSREGGGGNTEAFF	TGTGCCAGCAGCAGAGAAGGGGGCGGCGGCAACACTGAAGCTTTCTTT